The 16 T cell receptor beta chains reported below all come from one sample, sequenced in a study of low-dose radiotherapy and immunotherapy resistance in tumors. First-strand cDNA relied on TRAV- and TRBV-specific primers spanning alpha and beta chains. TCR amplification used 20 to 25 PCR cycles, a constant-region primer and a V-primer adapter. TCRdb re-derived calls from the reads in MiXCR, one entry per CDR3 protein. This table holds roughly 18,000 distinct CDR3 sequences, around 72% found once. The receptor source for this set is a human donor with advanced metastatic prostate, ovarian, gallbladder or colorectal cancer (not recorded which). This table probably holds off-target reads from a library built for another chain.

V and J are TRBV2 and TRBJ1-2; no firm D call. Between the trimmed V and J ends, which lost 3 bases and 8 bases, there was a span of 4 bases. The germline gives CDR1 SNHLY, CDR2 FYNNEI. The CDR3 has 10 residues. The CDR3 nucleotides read TGTGCCAGCAGTGAGGGCGGCTACACCTTC. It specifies CASSEGGYTF.

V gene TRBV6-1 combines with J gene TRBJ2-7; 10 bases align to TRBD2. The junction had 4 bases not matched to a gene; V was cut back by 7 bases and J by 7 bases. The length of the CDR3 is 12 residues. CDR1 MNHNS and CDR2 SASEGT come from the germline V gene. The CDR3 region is CASKQREGEQYF. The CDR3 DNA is TGTGCCAGCAAGCAGCGGGAGGGGGAGCAGTACTTC.

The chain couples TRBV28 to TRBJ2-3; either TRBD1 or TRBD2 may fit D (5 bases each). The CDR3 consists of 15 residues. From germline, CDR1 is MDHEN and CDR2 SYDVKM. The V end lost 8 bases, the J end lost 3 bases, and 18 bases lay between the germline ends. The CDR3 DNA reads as TGTGCCAGCGCCCTCTCGGGGACGGGGACAGATACGCAGTATTTT. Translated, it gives CASALSGTGTDTQYF. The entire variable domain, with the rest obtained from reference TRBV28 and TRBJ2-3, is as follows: DVKVTQSSRYLVKRTGEKVFLECVQDMDHENMFWYRQDPGLGLRLIYFSYDVKMKEKGDIPEGYSVSREKKERFSLILESASTNQTSMYLCASALSGTGTDTQYFGPGTRLTVL.

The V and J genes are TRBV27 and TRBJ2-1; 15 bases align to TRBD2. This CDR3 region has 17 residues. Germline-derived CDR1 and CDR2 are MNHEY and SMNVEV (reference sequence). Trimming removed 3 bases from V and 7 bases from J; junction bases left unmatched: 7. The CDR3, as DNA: TGTGCCAGCAGTTTCACCGGGACTAGCGGGAGGAAAAATGAGCAGTTCTTC. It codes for CASSFTGTSGRKNEQFF.

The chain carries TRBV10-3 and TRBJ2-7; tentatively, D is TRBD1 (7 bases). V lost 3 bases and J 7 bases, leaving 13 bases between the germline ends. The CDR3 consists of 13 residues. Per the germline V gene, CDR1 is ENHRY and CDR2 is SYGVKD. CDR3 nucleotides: TGTGCCATCAGTGACCCAGGGGGGCAGGAGCAGTACTTC. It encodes CAISDPGGQEQYF.

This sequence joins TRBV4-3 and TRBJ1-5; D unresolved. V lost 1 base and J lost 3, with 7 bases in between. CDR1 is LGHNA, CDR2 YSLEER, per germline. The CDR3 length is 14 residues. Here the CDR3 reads CASSQVSNNQPQHF. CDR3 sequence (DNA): TGCGCCAGCAGCCAAGTTAGTAACAATCAGCCCCAGCATTTT.

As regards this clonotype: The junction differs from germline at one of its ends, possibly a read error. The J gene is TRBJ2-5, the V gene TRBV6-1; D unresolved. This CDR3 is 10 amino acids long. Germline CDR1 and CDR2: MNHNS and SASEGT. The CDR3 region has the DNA TGTGCCAGCAGTGAGGAGATCCAGTACTTC. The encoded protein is CASSEEIQYF.

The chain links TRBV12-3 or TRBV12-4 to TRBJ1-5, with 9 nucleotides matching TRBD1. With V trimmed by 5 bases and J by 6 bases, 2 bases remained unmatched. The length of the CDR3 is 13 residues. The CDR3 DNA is TGTGCCAGCAGTGCGACAGGGGGTCAGCCCCAGCATTTT. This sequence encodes CASSATGGQPQHF.

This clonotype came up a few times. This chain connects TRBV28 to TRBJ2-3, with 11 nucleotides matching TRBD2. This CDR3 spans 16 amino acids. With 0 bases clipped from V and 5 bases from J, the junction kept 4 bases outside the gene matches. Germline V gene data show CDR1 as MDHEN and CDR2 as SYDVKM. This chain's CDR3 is CASSLWTSGDRDTQYF. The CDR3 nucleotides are TGTGCCAGCAGTTTATGGACTAGCGGGGACAGAGATACGCAGTATTTT.

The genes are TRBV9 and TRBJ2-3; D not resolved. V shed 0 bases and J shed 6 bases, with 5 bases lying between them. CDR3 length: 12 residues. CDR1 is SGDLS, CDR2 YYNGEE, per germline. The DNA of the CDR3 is TGTGCCAGCAGCGTAGTAGGGGATACGCAGTATTTT. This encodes CASSVVGDTQYF. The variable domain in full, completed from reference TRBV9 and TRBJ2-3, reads DSGVTQTPKHLITATGQRVTLRCSPRSGDLSVYWYQQSLDQGLQFLIQYYNGEERAKGNILERFSAQQFPDLHSELNLSSLELGDSALYFCASSVVGDTQYFGPGTRLTVL.

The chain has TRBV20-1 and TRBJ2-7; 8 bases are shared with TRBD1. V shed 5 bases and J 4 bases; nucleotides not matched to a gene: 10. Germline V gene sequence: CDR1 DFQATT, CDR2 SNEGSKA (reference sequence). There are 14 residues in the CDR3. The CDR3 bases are TGCAGTGCTCTATTCGTGGGACAGGAGTACGAGCAGTACTTC. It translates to CSALFVGQEYEQYF.

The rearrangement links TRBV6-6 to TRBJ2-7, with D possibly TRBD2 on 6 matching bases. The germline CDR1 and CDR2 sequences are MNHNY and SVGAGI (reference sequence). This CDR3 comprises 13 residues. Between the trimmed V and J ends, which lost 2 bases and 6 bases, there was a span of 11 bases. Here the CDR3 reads CASSYAGGGEQYF. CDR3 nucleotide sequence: TGTGCCAGCAGTTACGCCGGGGGAGGCGAGCAGTACTTC.

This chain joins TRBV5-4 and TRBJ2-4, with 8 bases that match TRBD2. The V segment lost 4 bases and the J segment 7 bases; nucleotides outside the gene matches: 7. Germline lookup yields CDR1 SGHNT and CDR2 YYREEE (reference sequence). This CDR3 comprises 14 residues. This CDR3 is CASSVREGLNIQYF. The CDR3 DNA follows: TGTGCCAGCAGCGTTCGGGAGGGCCTGAACATTCAGTACTTC. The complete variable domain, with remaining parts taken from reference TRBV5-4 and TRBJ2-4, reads ETGVTQSPTHLIKTRGQQVTLRCSSQSGHNTVSWYQQALGQGPQFIFQYYREEENGRGNFPPRFSGLQFPNYSSELNVNALELDDSALYLCASSVREGLNIQYFGAGTRLSVL.

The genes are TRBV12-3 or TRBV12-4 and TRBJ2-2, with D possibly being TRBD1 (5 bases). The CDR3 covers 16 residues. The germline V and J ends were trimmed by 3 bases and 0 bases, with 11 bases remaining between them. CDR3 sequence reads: CASSFSAGTNTGELFF. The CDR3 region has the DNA TGTGCCAGCAGTTTCTCTGCAGGGACGAACACCGGGGAGCTGTTTTTT.

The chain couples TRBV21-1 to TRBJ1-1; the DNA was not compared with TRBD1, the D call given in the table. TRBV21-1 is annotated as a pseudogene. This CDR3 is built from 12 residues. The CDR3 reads CASSIPGTEAFF. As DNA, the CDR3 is TGTGCCAGCAGCATACCCGGCACTGAAGCTTTCTTT.

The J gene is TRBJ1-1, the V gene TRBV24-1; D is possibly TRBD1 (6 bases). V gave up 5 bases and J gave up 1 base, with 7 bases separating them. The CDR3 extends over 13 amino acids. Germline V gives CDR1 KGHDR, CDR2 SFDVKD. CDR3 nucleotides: TGTGCCACCAGTGGAGGGGGGAACACTGAAGCTTTCTTT. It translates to CATSGGGNTEAFF.